One sample yielded the 2 T cell receptor beta chains listed below, sequenced in a study of shared clonotypes between healthy human individuals. Produced via immunoSEQ multiplex PCR; TCRdb's table is partial and in-frame only. Among hundreds of thousands of clones listed, approximately 79% were seen once. The sample was memory CD4+ T cells sorted from blood. The subset denotes: CD45RA-negative fraction. These receptors were obtained from a woman aged 30 to 39 in good health.

This chain connects TRBV28 to TRBJ2-7, with D possibly TRBD1 on 5 matching bases. Germline lookup yields CDR1 MDHEN and CDR2 SYDVKM. V lost 8 bases and J 3 bases, leaving 11 bases between the germline ends. There are 12 residues in the CDR3. CDR3 sequence: CASRQLRYEQYF. CDR3 nucleotide sequence: TGTGCCAGCCGACAGCTACGCTACGAGCAGTACTTC.

The chain links TRBV9 to TRBJ1-4, with D possibly TRBD1 on 6 matching bases. From germline, CDR1 is SGDLS and CDR2 YYNGEE. The CDR3 has 15 residues. The germline V and J ends were trimmed by 4 bases and 2 bases, with 12 bases remaining between them. Written as DNA, the CDR3 is TGTGCCAGCAGCTCAACAGGGTTTACTAATGAAAAACTGTTTTTT. Residues: CASSSTGFTNEKLFF.